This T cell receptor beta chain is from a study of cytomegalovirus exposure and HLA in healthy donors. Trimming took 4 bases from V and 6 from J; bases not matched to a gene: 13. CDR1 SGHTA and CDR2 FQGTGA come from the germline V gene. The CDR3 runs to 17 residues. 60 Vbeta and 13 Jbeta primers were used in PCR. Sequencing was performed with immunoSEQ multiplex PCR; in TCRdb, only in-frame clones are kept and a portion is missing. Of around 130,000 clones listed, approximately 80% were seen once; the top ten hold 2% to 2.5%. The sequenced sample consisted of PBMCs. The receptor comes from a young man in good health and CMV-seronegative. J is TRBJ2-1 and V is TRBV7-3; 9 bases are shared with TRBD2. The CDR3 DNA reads TGTGCCAGCAGCTCGCCCCCAGGCGGGAGGGCCGGCAATGAGCAGTTCTTC. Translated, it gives CASSSPPGGRAGNEQFF.